The present T cell receptor beta chain was sequenced within a study of shared clonotypes between healthy human individuals. Turning to the study itself: Three plates each covered CD4 naive and memory; CD8 naive two, CD8 memory one. Findings and limits, study-wide: Generation probability values for non-shared clonotypes were lower than those for clonotypes shared by all four donors. Clonotypes that were shared across four donors made up about 4.5% of naive CD4 clonotypes.

On this clone itself: Its antigen is not identified.

The germline V gene encodes CDR1 WNHNN and CDR2 SYGVQD (reference sequence). V was cut by 6 bases and J by 0 bases, with 8 bases left in between. The CDR3 runs 13 residues. Assay used: immunoSEQ multiplex PCR; TCRdb lists only in-frame clones, some missing. The top ten hold 0.1% to 0.15% of the sample, which has roughly 2.4 million clones, around 95% seen once. This chain links TRBV10-1 with TRBJ1-1; TRBD1 might be the D (5 bases). The source material was naive CD4+ T cells sorted from blood. As to subset: CD45RA+ positively selected. The receptor comes from a man aged 18 to 35 in good health. The CDR3 loop is CASSRTLNTEAFF. CDR3 nucleotides: TGCGCCAGCAGCCGGACATTGAACACTGAAGCTTTCTTT.